The 25 T cell receptor beta chains below were found in one sample sequenced in a study of T cell responses to AZD1222 COVID-19 vaccine. Profiling relied on immunoSEQ multiplex PCR, and the TCRdb table lists in-frame clones only, not all of them. The sample carries around 180,000 clones, 88% recorded once. The sequences come from peripheral blood, collected 28 days after the second AZD1222 dose. The receptor source for this set is an adult who received the AZD1222 COVID-19 vaccine.

This clone was seen only a few times. V usage is TRBV6-5 and J usage is TRBJ1-5, with D unclear. V lost 7 bases, J lost 0 bases, and 10 bases lay in between. The CDR3 runs 14 residues. CDR1 MNHEY and CDR2 SVGAGI come from the germline V gene. The CDR3 coding sequence is TGTGCCAGCACCGAAACTTATAGCAATCAGCCCCAGCATTTT. This sequence encodes CASTETYSNQPQHF.

In DNA form, the CDR3 reads TGTGCCAGCGCAGGACCCGGAGGCTACACCTTC. Its protein is CASAGPGGYTF. The V and J genes are TRBV6-5 and TRBJ1-2; D is undetermined. In germline, CDR1 is MNHEY, CDR2 SVGAGI. The ends were cut back, 8 bases at V and 8 bases at J, with 12 bases in the middle. The CDR3 extends over 11 amino acids.

This clone has a handful of counts. The gene calls are TRBV28 and TRBJ1-2, with D perhaps matching TRBD1 (5 bases). The CDR3 sequence is 14 residues long. V lost 6 bases and J 5 bases, leaving 16 bases between the germline ends. Germline loops: CDR1 MDHEN, CDR2 SYDVKM. The CDR3: CASRETAVPYGYTF. The CDR3 region has the DNA TGTGCCAGCAGGGAGACAGCGGTACCTTATGGCTACACCTTC.

The V and J genes are TRBV9 and TRBJ2-2; no clear D gene. CDR1 SGDLS and CDR2 YYNGEE come from the germline V gene. Trimming left V 8 bases short and J 2 bases short, with 16 bases between. This CDR3 is 15 amino acids long. The CDR3 here is CARPKEFLNTGELFF. The CDR3 DNA is TGTGCCAGACCTAAGGAATTTCTAAACACCGGGGAGCTGTTTTTT.

On this clone itself: Other DNA sequences in the sample encode the same CDR3. This chain connects TRBV7-3 to TRBJ2-2, with D unresolved. The V gene's germline CDR1 is SGHTA and CDR2 FQGTGA. This CDR3 has 12 amino acids. V lost 5 bases and J 2 bases, leaving 3 bases between the germline ends. Here the CDR3 reads CASSPNTGELFF. The CDR3 DNA sequence: TGTGCCAGCAGCCCCAACACCGGGGAGCTGTTTTTT.

The chain is built from TRBV11-2 and TRBJ2-1; possible D gene TRBD1, 5 bases. V lost 4 bases and J lost 0, with 10 bases in between. The germline CDR1 and CDR2 sequences are SGHAT and FQNNGV. There are 15 residues in the CDR3. CDR3 sequence (DNA): TGTGCCAGCAGCTGGGGCCCTAGCTCCTACAATGAGCAGTTCTTC. This encodes CASSWGPSSYNEQFF.

The genes are TRBV5-1 and TRBJ2-3; D may be TRBD2 (6 bases). Trimming took off 0 bases at V and 7 bases at J, with 15 bases between the two ends. Germline values: CDR1 SGHRS, CDR2 YFSETQ. The CDR3 runs to 15 residues. The CDR3 sequence is CASSLVDLGGNTQYF. For the CDR3, the DNA is TGCGCCAGCAGCTTGGTGGACTTGGGGGGAAATACGCAGTATTTT.

This clone occurred a few times. The V call is TRBV2, the J call TRBJ2-7; 7 bases map to TRBD2. Germline loops: CDR1 SNHLY, CDR2 FYNNEI. This CDR3 region has 15 residues. With V trimmed by 4 bases and J by 9 bases, 15 bases remained unmatched. CDR3 sequence (DNA): TGTGCCAGCAGTGCTCCCCTAGCGGTCGCTGGGTGGCAGTACTTC. Its translation is CASSAPLAVAGWQYF. Combining the CDR3 with reference TRBV2 and TRBJ2-7 gives the whole variable domain EPEVTQTPSHQVTQMGQEVILRCVPISNHLYFYWYRQILGQKVEFLVSFYNNEISEKSEIFDDQFSVERPDGSNFTLKIRSTKLEDSAMYFCASSAPLAVAGWQYFGPGTRLTVT.

This chain links TRBV6-5 with TRBJ2-7, with a tentative D call TRBD1 (5 bases). This CDR3 has 14 residues. Deletions cut 2 bases from V and 2 bases from J, with 10 bases between. Germline V gives CDR1 MNHEY, CDR2 SVGAGI. CDR3 in DNA: TGTGCCAGCAGTTACGACAGTGAGGCCTACGAGCAGTACTTC. Translated: CASSYDSEAYEQYF.

This rearrangement joins TRBV7-2 to TRBJ2-3; the match to TRBD2 covers 7 bases. The V and J ends lost 2 bases and 1 base, in that order; junction bases with no gene match: 3. CDR1 is SGHTA, CDR2 FQGNSA, per germline. The CDR3 runs 15 residues. CDR3 residues: CASSLFAGGTDTQYF. The CDR3 DNA sequence: TGTGCCAGCAGCTTATTTGCGGGAGGCACAGATACGCAGTATTTT. The variable domain in full, completed from reference TRBV7-2 and TRBJ2-3, reads GAGVSQSPSNKVTEKGKDVELRCDPISGHTALYWYRQSLGQGLEFLIYFQGNSAPDKSGLPSDRFSAERTGGSVSTLTIQRTQQEDSAVYLCASSLFAGGTDTQYFGPGTRLTVL.

The chain recombines TRBV27 with TRBJ2-7; D is unclear. With 5 bases removed from V and 2 bases from J, the gap between germline ends came to 10 bases. Germline lookup yields CDR1 MNHEY and CDR2 SMNVEV (reference sequence). The CDR3 extends over 13 amino acids. CDR3 coding DNA: TGTGCCAGCAGTGGGCACTACCCCTACGAGCAGTACTTC. The encoded protein is CASSGHYPYEQYF.

The chain is built from TRBV7-9 and TRBJ2-7; D ambiguous. Germline lookup yields CDR1 SEHNR and CDR2 FQNEAQ (reference sequence). Trimming cost V 5 bases and J 2 bases, with 16 bases left between them. This CDR3 has 15 amino acids. CDR3 loop: CASSGIETPTYEQYF. CDR3 DNA: TGTGCCAGCAGCGGAATTGAGACACCCACCTACGAGCAGTACTTC.

The rearrangement uses TRBV30 and TRBJ2-3; 8 nucleotides agree with TRBD1. The CDR3 sequence is 13 residues long. V dropped 7 bases and J dropped 2; count of bases not matched to a gene: 5. Germline V gives CDR1 GTSNPN, CDR2 SVGIG (reference sequence). In DNA, the CDR3 is TGTGCCTCAGACAGGGGATCCACAGATACGCAGTATTTT. Amino acids: CASDRGSTDTQYF.

The chain combines TRBV27 with TRBJ2-1, with TRBD1 as a possible D gene (5 bases). The germline V gene has CDR1 MNHEY and CDR2 SMNVEV (reference sequence). V dropped 4 bases and J dropped 6 bases, with 22 bases sitting between them. This CDR3 region has 17 residues. Written as DNA, the CDR3 is TGTGCCAGCAGTTCATTCCAGAAAAGGGGATCGGGCAATGAGCAGTTCTTC. Translated: CASSSFQKRGSGNEQFF.

This rearrangement joins TRBV23-1 to TRBJ1-6; TRBD1 agrees at 7 bases. TRBV23-1 is classed as an ORF, of uncertain function. This CDR3 is built from 17 residues. V lost 3 bases and J lost 7; bases outside the gene matches: 12. The CDR3 bases are TGCGCCAGCAGTCATCAATCGTTACAGGGGTGGAATTCACCCCTCCACTTT. Encoded protein: CASSHQSLQGWNSPLHF.

CDR3 in DNA: TGTGCCAGCAGTGCTCAGAGGGAGGAGAATTCACCCCTCCACTTT. Translating it yields CASSAQREENSPLHF. The chain joins TRBV28 to TRBJ1-6; D not resolved. The ends were cut back, 5 bases at V and 7 bases at J, with 15 bases in the middle. The germline V gene encodes CDR1 MDHEN and CDR2 SYDVKM. The CDR3 consists of 15 residues.

The rearrangement joins TRBV18 to TRBJ1-5; D is possibly TRBD1 (5 bases). Germline V CDR1 and CDR2: KGHSH, LQKENI. Trimming cost V 3 bases and J 3 bases, with 12 bases left between them. This CDR3 is 15 amino acids long. Written as DNA, the CDR3 is TGTGCCAGCTCACCCTTGGGGCAAACCAATCAGCCCCAGCATTTT. It specifies CASSPLGQTNQPQHF. Variable domain in full (rest from reference TRBV18 and TRBJ1-5): NAGVMQNPRHLVRRRGQEARLRCSPMKGHSHVYWYRQLPEEGLKFMVYLQKENIIDESGMPKERFSAEFPKEGPSILRIQQVVRGDSAAYFCASSPLGQTNQPQHFGDGTRLSIL.

This chain's CDR3 is CASSFRQGYSNQPQHF. The CDR3 DNA follows: TGTGCCAGCAGTTTTCGACAGGGTTATAGCAATCAGCCCCAGCATTTT. V and J are TRBV28 and TRBJ1-5; 7 bases agree with TRBD1. The CDR3 length is 16 residues. Germline assignment: CDR1 MDHEN and CDR2 SYDVKM. V was clipped by 3 bases and J by 0 bases; unmatched bases: 5.

This chain connects TRBV6-1 to TRBJ2-5; 9 bases agree with TRBD2. Trimming cost V 2 bases and J 7 bases; bases outside gene matches: 8. The CDR3 has 15 amino acids. Germline CDR1 and CDR2: MNHNS and SASEGT. CDR3 DNA: TGTGCCAGCAGTGAACGGGCTAGCGGGATCGGGACCCAGTACTTC. It encodes CASSERASGIGTQYF.

The V call is TRBV11-1, the J call TRBJ2-1, with TRBD2 identical over 12 bases. The V gene end was trimmed by 2 bases and the J gene end by 10 bases; junction bases not matched to a gene: 6. The V gene's germline CDR1 is SGHAT and CDR2 FQDESV (reference sequence). The length of the CDR3 is 15 residues. The CDR3 here is CASSLTSSGRAEQFF. The CDR3 region has the DNA TGTGCCAGCAGCTTAACGTCTAGCGGGAGGGCCGAGCAGTTCTTC. The whole variable domain, filled in from reference TRBV11-1 and TRBJ2-1, reads EAEVAQSPRYKITEKSQAVAFWCDPISGHATLYWYRQILGQGPELLVQFQDESVVDDSQLPKDRFSAERLKGVDSTLKIQPAELGDSAMYLCASSLTSSGRAEQFFGPGTRLTVL.

This clone was counted once. As DNA, the CDR3 is TGTGCCAGCAGCTTAGGCCTAGCGGGAGGGTTTCATGAGCAGTTCTTC. Residues: CASSLGLAGGFHEQFF. The chain carries TRBV11-2 and TRBJ2-1, with 12 bases identical to TRBD2. J was trimmed by 8 bases and V by 1 base; bases with no gene match: 6. Germline V gene lookup returns CDR1 SGHAT and CDR2 FQNNGV. The CDR3 length is 16 residues.

This clone was picked up one time. The chain joins TRBV28 to TRBJ2-1, with a weak D call TRBD2 (7 bases). With 4 bases removed from V and 4 bases from J, the gap between germline ends came to 14 bases. Germline V gives CDR1 MDHEN, CDR2 SYDVKM. The CDR3 covers 15 residues. CDR3 amino acids: CASSSASGQYNEQFF. As DNA, the CDR3 is TGTGCCAGCAGTTCGGCTAGCGGACAGTACAATGAGCAGTTCTTC.

The CDR3 nucleotides are TGTGCCAGCAGCCCAAACCGACGCCGACAGGGCCCACGGGGTTCACCCCTCCACTTT. Translating gives CASSPNRRRQGPRGSPLHF. The chain uses TRBV5-6 and TRBJ1-6, with TRBD1 matching 7 bases. The CDR3 contains 19 residues. Germline V gives CDR1 SGHDT, CDR2 YYEEEE. J lost 9 bases, V lost 4 bases, and 22 bases had no gene match.

The chain has TRBV6-5 and TRBJ1-1, with TRBD1 matching over 7 bases. CDR3 length: 14 residues. Germline CDR1 and CDR2: MNHEY and SVGAGI. Trimming removed 2 bases from V and 2 bases from J; junction bases left unmatched: 2. The CDR3 region is CASSYGTANTEAFF. In nucleotides, the CDR3 is TGTGCCAGCAGTTACGGGACAGCCAACACTGAAGCTTTCTTT.

The V gene is TRBV14, the J gene TRBJ2-1; 12 bases are a match to TRBD2. This CDR3 contains 14 residues. Germline assignment: CDR1 SGHDN and CDR2 FVKESK. V gave up 6 bases and J gave up 9 bases; unmatched junction bases: 6. CDR3 bases: TGTGCCAGCAGGACTAGCGGGAGAGGTTTTGAGCAGTTCTTC. It codes for CASRTSGRGFEQFF.